What follows describes a single TCR beta chain. Antigen: not known. This record comes from a study of chemoradiotherapy in HPV16-positive cancers. Findings and limits, study-wide: For HPV16-positive patients, expanding HPV-responsive T cells associated with longer recurrence-free survival. Candidate HPV-specific clones and E7-related TCR motifs grew in tumor during treatment.

Measured with immunoSEQ multiplex PCR; TCRdb has only the in-frame clones, and not every one. The sample includes more than 9,500 clones, about 90% seen only once; the top ten take about 2.5%. Repeated repertoire sampling spanned the course of chemoradiotherapy. Per the germline V gene, CDR1 is SGDLS and CDR2 is YYNGEE. Deletions cut 4 bases from V and 4 bases from J, with 12 bases between. This CDR3 has 15 residues. Sample acquisition took place from a patient who underwent chemoradiotherapy. This sequence was found in a human donor with HPV-associated anogenital cancer. The chain uses TRBV9 and TRBJ2-6; D is tentatively TRBD1 or TRBD2 (5 bases each). The CDR3 here is CASSLGTLGANVLTF. The DNA for the CDR3 is TGTGCCAGCAGCTTGGGGACCTTGGGGGCCAACGTCCTGACTTTC.